The sample holds a few counts of the clone carrying this TCR beta chain. Its antigen is as yet unknown. Mismatch with germline at one junction end may stem from a read error. Per the germline V gene, CDR1 is MNHNY and CDR2 is SVGAGI (reference sequence). The CDR3 runs to 16 residues. This record belongs to a study of CD8+ T cells in alopecia areata. For the study at large: Tofacitinib dosing lasted 6 to 18 months, which was then followed by 6 months off drug. Findings of the study overall: Scalp specimens additionally yield sequences from normal skin's resident alphabeta T cells.

In each case, RNA was isolated and then reverse transcribed into cDNA as the sequencing template. Sequencing used immunoSEQ multiplex PCR; TCRdb keeps in-frame clones, though not all of them. Here the sample spans about 130,000 clones, roughly 50% being singletons. Individuals with alopecia areata gave both lesional scalp punch biopsies and peripheral blood for collection. Separation by sorting yielded CD4+ and CD8+ T cells from PBMCs. Sequenced material: CD8+ T cells sorted from blood, taken at week 0. The sequence was collected from a human donor with alopecia areata. V gene TRBV6-6 combines with J gene TRBJ2-1, with TRBD1 matching 7 bases. CDR3 nucleotides: TGTGCCAGCACCTCCCTTGAGGGGGCTTACGGCCATGAACAGTTCTTC. It is translated as CASTSLEGAYGHEQFF.